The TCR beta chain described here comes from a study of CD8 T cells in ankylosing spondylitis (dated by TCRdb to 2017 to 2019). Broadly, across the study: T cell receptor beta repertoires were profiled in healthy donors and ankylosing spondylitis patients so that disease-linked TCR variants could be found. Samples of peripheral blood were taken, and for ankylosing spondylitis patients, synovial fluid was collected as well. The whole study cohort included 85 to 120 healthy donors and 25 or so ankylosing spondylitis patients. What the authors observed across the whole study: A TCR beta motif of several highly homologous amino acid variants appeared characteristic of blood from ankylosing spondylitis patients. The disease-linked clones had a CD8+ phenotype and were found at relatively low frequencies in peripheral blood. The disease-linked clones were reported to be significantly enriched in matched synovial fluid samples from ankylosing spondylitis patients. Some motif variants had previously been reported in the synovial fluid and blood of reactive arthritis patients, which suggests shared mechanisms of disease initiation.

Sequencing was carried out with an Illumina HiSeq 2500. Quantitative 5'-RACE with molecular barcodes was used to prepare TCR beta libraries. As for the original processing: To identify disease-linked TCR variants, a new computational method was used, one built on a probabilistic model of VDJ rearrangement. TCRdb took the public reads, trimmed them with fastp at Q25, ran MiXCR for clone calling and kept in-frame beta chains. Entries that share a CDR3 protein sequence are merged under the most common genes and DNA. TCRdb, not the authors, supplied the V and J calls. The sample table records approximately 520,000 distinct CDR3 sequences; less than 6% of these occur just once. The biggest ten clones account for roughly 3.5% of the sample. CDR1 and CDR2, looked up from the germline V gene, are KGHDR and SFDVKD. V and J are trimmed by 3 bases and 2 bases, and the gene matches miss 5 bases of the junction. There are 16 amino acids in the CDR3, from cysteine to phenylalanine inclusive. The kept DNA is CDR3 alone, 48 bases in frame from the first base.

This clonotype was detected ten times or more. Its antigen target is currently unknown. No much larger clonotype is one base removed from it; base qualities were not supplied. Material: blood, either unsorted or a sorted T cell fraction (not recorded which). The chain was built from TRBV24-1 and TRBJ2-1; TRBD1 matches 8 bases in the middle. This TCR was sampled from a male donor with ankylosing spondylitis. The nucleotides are TGTGCCACCAGTGATCCCCCAGGGGGCGCCTACAATGAGCAGTTCTTC. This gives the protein CATSDPPGGAYNEQFF.